The 2 T cell receptor beta chains below come from one sample, sequenced in a study of cytomegalovirus exposure and HLA in healthy donors. This PCR relied on a set of 60 Vbeta primers and 13 Jbeta primers. Generated by immunoSEQ multiplex PCR, the TCRdb table keeps only in-frame clones and is missing some. The table records roughly 130,000 clones, about four fifths of them present only once. Material for sequencing was PBMCs. The receptors shown here come from a man under 40 in good health and CMV-seronegative.

V usage is TRBV5-4 and J usage is TRBJ2-7; TRBD1 aligns across 10 bases. Trimming at V came to 4 bases and at J to 5 bases, leaving 12 bases not matched to a gene. Germline loops: CDR1 SGHNT, CDR2 YYREEE (reference sequence). The CDR3 is 16 residues long. The CDR3 here is CASSTELGQGPHEQYF. In DNA, the CDR3 is TGTGCCAGCAGCACCGAGCTGGGACAGGGGCCACACGAGCAGTACTTC.

CDR3 in amino acids: CAGLAGLYEQFF. The CDR3 DNA reads TGTGCCGGACTAGCGGGTCTATATGAGCAGTTCTTC. V is TRBV30 and J is TRBJ2-1; 11 bases map to TRBD2. Trimming removed 8 bases from V and 8 bases from J; junction bases left unmatched: 5. Germline CDR1 GTSNPN, CDR2 SVGIG (reference sequence). This CDR3 is built from 12 residues.